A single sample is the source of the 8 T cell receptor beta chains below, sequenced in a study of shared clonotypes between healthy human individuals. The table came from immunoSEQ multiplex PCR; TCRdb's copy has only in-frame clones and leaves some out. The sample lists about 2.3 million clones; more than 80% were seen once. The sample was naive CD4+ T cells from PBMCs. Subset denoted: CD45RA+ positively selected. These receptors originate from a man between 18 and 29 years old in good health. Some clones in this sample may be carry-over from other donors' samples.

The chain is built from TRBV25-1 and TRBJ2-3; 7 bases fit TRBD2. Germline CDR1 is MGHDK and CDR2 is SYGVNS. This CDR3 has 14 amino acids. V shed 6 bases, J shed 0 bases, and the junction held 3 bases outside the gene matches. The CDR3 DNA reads TGTGCCAGCAGGAGGGGAGGGAGCACAGATACGCAGTATTTT. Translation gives CASRRGGSTDTQYF.

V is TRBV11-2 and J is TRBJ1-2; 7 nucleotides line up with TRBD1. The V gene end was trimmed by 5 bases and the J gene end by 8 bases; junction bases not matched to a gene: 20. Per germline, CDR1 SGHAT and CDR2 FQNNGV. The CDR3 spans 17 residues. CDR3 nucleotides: TGTGCCAGCAGCCCCACCAGGAGTTATCAGGGGGTTGGAGGCTACACCTTC. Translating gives CASSPTRSYQGVGGYTF.

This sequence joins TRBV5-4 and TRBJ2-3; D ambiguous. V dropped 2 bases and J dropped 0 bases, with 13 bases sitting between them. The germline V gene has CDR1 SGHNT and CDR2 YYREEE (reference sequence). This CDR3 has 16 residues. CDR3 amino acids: CASSFMQHHSTDTQYF. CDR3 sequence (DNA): TGTGCCAGCAGCTTTATGCAGCACCATAGCACAGATACGCAGTATTTT.

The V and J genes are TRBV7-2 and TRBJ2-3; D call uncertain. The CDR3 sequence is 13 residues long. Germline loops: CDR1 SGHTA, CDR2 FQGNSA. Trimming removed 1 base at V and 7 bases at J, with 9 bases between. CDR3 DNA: TGTGCCAGCAGCTTAGACTTCCTGAATACGCAGTATTTT. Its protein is CASSLDFLNTQYF. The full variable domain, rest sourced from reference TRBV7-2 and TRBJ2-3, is GAGVSQSPSNKVTEKGKDVELRCDPISGHTALYWYRQSLGQGLEFLIYFQGNSAPDKSGLPSDRFSAERTGGSVSTLTIQRTQQEDSAVYLCASSLDFLNTQYFGPGTRLTVL.

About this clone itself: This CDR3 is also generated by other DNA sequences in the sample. In DNA, the CDR3 is TGTGCCAGCAGCCCGGGACAGCAAGAGACCCAGTACTTC. Translating gives CASSPGQQETQYF. The chain is built from TRBV28 and TRBJ2-5, with 7 bases aligning to TRBD1. Germline CDR1 and CDR2: MDHEN and SYDVKM. The CDR3 totals 13 residues. With 6 bases clipped from V and 2 bases from J, the junction kept 3 bases outside the gene matches. Drawing the rest from reference TRBV28 and TRBJ2-5, the complete variable domain is DVKVTQSSRYLVKRTGEKVFLECVQDMDHENMFWYRQDPGLGLRLIYFSYDVKMKEKGDIPEGYSVSREKKERFSLILESASTNQTSMYLCASSPGQQETQYFGPGTRLLVL.

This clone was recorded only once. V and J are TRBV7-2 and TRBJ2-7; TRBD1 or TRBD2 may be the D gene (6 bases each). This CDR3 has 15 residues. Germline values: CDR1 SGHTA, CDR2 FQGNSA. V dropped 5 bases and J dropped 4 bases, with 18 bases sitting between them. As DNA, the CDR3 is TGTGCCAGCAGCCTATTCCGGGGGCTAGAGTACGAGCAGTACTTC. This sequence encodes CASSLFRGLEYEQYF.

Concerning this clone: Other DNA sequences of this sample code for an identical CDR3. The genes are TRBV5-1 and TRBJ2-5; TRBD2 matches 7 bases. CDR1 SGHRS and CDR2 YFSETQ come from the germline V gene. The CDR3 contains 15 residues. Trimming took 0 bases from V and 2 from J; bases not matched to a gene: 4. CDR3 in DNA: TGCGCCAGCAGCTTGGGGCTAGCGGAACAAGAGACCCAGTACTTC. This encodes CASSLGLAEQETQYF.

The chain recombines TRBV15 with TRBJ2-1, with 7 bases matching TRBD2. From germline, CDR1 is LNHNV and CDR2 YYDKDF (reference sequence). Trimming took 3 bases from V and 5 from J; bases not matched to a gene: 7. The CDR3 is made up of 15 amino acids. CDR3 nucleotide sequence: TGTGCCACCAGCAGGGGAAGACTAGCCGACAATGAGCAGTTCTTC. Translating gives CATSRGRLADNEQFF. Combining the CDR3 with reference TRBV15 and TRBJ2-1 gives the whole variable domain DAMVIQNPRYQVTQFGKPVTLSCSQTLNHNVMYWYQQKSSQAPKLLFHYYDKDFNNEADTPDNFQSRRPNTSFCFLDIRSPGLGDTAMYLCATSRGRLADNEQFFGPGTRLTVL.